The 22 T cell receptor beta chains presented below share a single source sample, sequenced in a study of shared clonotypes between healthy human individuals. Libraries were prepared by immunoSEQ multiplex PCR; TCRdb keeps only in-frame clonotypes and omits some of them. The sample contains millions of clones, around 95% of which appear only once. The source material was naive CD4+ T cells sorted from blood. Subset described: CD45RA+ positively selected. All receptors derive from a man aged 18 to 29 in good health.

The chain links TRBV6-1 to TRBJ2-1; D might be TRBD1 (5 bases). V was clipped by 5 bases and J by 6 bases, with 17 bases between them. Germline V CDR1 and CDR2: MNHNS, SASEGT. The length of the CDR3 is 15 residues. CDR3 DNA: TGTGCCAGCAGTAAGGACACAACTTCTTTCAATGAGCAGTTCTTC. Translation: CASSKDTTSFNEQFF.

This chain links TRBV30 with TRBJ2-1; 7 bases fit TRBD1. CDR3 length: 12 residues. Trimming removed 0 bases from V and 8 bases from J; junction bases left unmatched: 1. The germline V gene has CDR1 GTSNPN and CDR2 SVGIG (reference sequence). Here the CDR3 reads CAWSVGGYEQFF. CDR3 DNA: TGTGCCTGGAGTGTAGGGGGCTATGAGCAGTTCTTC.

The chain joins TRBV6-1 to TRBJ1-1; 7 nucleotides match TRBD1. The CDR3 runs 14 residues. Germline lookup yields CDR1 MNHNS and CDR2 SASEGT. The junction had 7 bases not matched to a gene; V was cut back by 5 bases and J by 4 bases. CDR3 amino acids: CASSPTGSGTEAFF. The CDR3 DNA follows: TGTGCCAGCAGTCCGACAGGGTCCGGCACTGAAGCTTTCTTT.

The rearrangement joins TRBV11-2 to TRBJ1-1; D uncertain. This CDR3 spans 17 amino acids. Germline CDR1 SGHAT, CDR2 FQNNGV. The V gene lost 2 bases and the J gene lost 1 base, with 17 bases spanning the gap. DNA of the CDR3: TGTGCCAGCAGCTTATTTGCATTCGGACGGAAGAACACTGAAGCTTTCTTT. Its translation: CASSLFAFGRKNTEAFF.

This chain connects TRBV2 to TRBJ2-7, with 8 bases fitting TRBD1. Germline assignment: CDR1 SNHLY and CDR2 FYNNEI. The CDR3 has 15 residues. J gave up 3 bases and V 1 base, and 5 bases lay outside the gene matches. The DNA of the CDR3 is TGTGCCAGCAGTGAAGGACAGGGGAGAGGCTACGAGCAGTACTTC. The encoded protein is CASSEGQGRGYEQYF.

This chain uses TRBV6-1 with TRBJ2-1; TRBD2 agrees at 7 bases. Germline CDR1 is MNHNS and CDR2 is SASEGT. With 0 bases clipped from V and 9 bases from J, the junction kept 11 bases outside the gene matches. CDR3 length: 16 residues. This chain's CDR3 is CASSEASAGVPGEQFF. The CDR3 nucleotides are TGTGCCAGCAGTGAAGCGAGTGCGGGAGTTCCGGGTGAGCAGTTCTTC.

The CDR3 reads CASSKTGQGNQPQHF. The CDR3 bases are TGTGCCAGCAGTAAGACAGGGCAGGGCAATCAGCCCCAGCATTTT. V and J are TRBV6-6 and TRBJ1-5; TRBD1 agrees at 7 bases. The V gene end was trimmed by 5 bases and the J gene end by 2 bases; junction bases not matched to a gene: 6. Per the germline V gene, CDR1 is MNHNY and CDR2 is SVGAGI (reference sequence). The CDR3 sequence is 15 residues long.

This rearrangement joins TRBV5-1 to TRBJ1-1; D is perhaps TRBD1 (6 bases). This CDR3 is built from 16 residues. The V end was cut by 1 base, the J end by 1 base, with 14 bases between. The germline gives CDR1 SGHRS, CDR2 YFSETQ. CDR3 DNA: TGCGCCAGCAGCTTGTCACAGGGCGCGGGGAACACTGAAGCTTTCTTT. It codes for CASSLSQGAGNTEAFF.

This clone has a handful of counts. The same CDR3 also results from other DNA sequences found in this sample. This chain links TRBV6-5 with TRBJ1-6, with D perhaps matching TRBD1 (5 bases). CDR3 length: 14 amino acids. The germline gives CDR1 MNHEY, CDR2 SVGAGI. The V end was cut by 2 bases, the J end by 7 bases, with 9 bases between. The CDR3 DNA reads TGTGCCAGCAGTTACGGCCAGGGAAATTCACCCCTCCACTTT. Translating it yields CASSYGQGNSPLHF.

V gene TRBV29-1 combines with J gene TRBJ2-4, with 7 positions matching TRBD2. CDR1 SQVTM and CDR2 ANQGSEA come from the germline V gene. J was trimmed by 1 base and V by 3 bases; bases with no gene match: 6. This CDR3 is built from 15 residues. CDR3 nucleotide sequence: TGCAGCGTTGACTCCGGGGGGAGGGCCAAAAACATTCAGTACTTC. Its translation: CSVDSGGRAKNIQYF. The full variable domain, in which reference TRBV29-1 and TRBJ2-4 provide the parts outside the CDR3, is SAVISQKPSRDICQRGTSLTIQCQVDSQVTMMFWYRQQPGQSLTLIATANQGSEATYESGFVIDKFPISRPNLTFSTLTVSNMSPEDSSIYLCSVDSGGRAKNIQYFGAGTRLSVL.

The V gene is TRBV7-3, the J gene TRBJ2-1, with D unclear. CDR3 length equals 13 residues. Germline assignment: CDR1 SGHTA and CDR2 FQGTGA. The V end was cut by 4 bases, the J end by 2 bases, with 6 bases between. The CDR3, as DNA: TGTGCCAGCAGCTCCGACGCCTACAATGAGCAGTTCTTC. This gives the protein CASSSDAYNEQFF.

The rearrangement joins TRBV4-3 to TRBJ1-6; possible D gene TRBD1, 6 bases. The V gene's germline CDR1 is LGHNA and CDR2 YSLEER. This CDR3 spans 14 amino acids. The ends were cut back, 0 bases at V and 7 bases at J, with 7 bases in the middle. DNA for the CDR3: TGCGCCAGCAGCCAAGATCAGGGGAATTCACCCCTCCACTTT. This sequence encodes CASSQDQGNSPLHF.

The CDR3 here is CASSGRDSEYEQYF. Here the CDR3 DNA reads TGTGCCAGCAGCGGCCGGGACAGCGAGTACGAGCAGTACTTC. The genes are TRBV7-2 and TRBJ2-7, with 7 bases identical to TRBD1. Germline V gives CDR1 SGHTA, CDR2 FQGNSA. This CDR3 spans 14 amino acids. J gave up 4 bases and V 5 bases, and 8 bases lay outside the gene matches. The whole variable domain, filled in from reference TRBV7-2 and TRBJ2-7, reads GAGVSQSPSNKVTEKGKDVELRCDPISGHTALYWYRQSLGQGLEFLIYFQGNSAPDKSGLPSDRFSAERTGGSVSTLTIQRTQQEDSAVYLCASSGRDSEYEQYFGPGTRLTVT.

The V gene is TRBV11-3, the J gene TRBJ2-7, with 9 positions matching TRBD1. The V and J ends lost 5 bases and 2 bases, in that order; junction bases with no gene match: 7. The CDR3 is made up of 15 amino acids. Germline V gene data show CDR1 as SGHNT and CDR2 as YENEEA. CDR3 DNA sequence: TGTGCCAGCAGCCTGGGACAGGGCGGGACCTACGAGCAGTACTTC. Translation gives CASSLGQGGTYEQYF.

This chain connects TRBV11-2 to TRBJ2-1; D call uncertain. Deletions cut 0 bases from V and 9 bases from J, with 15 bases between. Germline V gene lookup returns CDR1 SGHAT and CDR2 FQNNGV. The CDR3 length is 15 residues. CDR3 DNA sequence: TGTGCCAGCAGCTTAGAAGGGCCCGTCTGGGGTGAGCAGTTCTTC. Amino acid sequence: CASSLEGPVWGEQFF.

About this clone itself: Compared with germline, one end of the junction differs, possibly owing to a read error. The CDR3: CATLRGRSEAFF. The DNA for the CDR3 is TGTGCCACCTTGAGGGGCCGCTCTGAGGCTTTCTTT. V usage is TRBV6-1 and J usage is TRBJ1-1; tentative D call: TRBD1 (5 bases). There are 12 residues in the CDR3. Germline values: CDR1 MNHNS, CDR2 SASEGT.

Only one count was recorded for this clone. The J gene is TRBJ1-2, the V gene TRBV28, with D possibly matching TRBD1 (5 bases). V lost 11 bases, J lost 0 bases, and 19 bases lay in between. From germline, CDR1 is MDHEN and CDR2 SYDVKM. The CDR3 contains 15 residues. The CDR3 DNA reads as TGTGCCGTCGGCAGGGAGAGAAGTCCTAACTATGGCTACACCTTC. It encodes CAVGRERSPNYGYTF.

The gene calls are TRBV19 and TRBJ2-3, with D possibly matching TRBD1 (6 bases). The CDR3 is 15 amino acids. V dropped 6 bases and J dropped 0 bases, with 13 bases sitting between them. Germline CDR1 and CDR2: LNHDA and SQIVND (reference sequence). The CDR3 is CASSPRDTSTDTQYF. The CDR3 nucleotides are TGTGCCAGTAGCCCCCGGGACACCAGCACAGATACGCAGTATTTT.

The chain is built from TRBV30 and TRBJ1-1, with a weak D call TRBD1 (6 bases). Germline CDR1 is GTSNPN and CDR2 is SVGIG (reference sequence). The V gene lost 0 bases and the J gene lost 11 bases, with 16 bases spanning the gap. The CDR3 loop spans 13 amino acids. CDR3 residues: CAWSVQGQMDAFF. In nucleotides, the CDR3 is TGTGCCTGGAGTGTACAAGGACAGATGGATGCTTTCTTT. The full variable domain, rest sourced from reference TRBV30 and TRBJ1-1, is SQTIHQWPATLVQPVGSPLSLECTVEGTSNPNLYWYRQAAGRGLQLLFYSVGIGQISSEVPQNLSASRPQDRQFILSSKKLLLSDSGFYLCAWSVQGQMDAFFGQGTRLTVV.

V is TRBV7-2 and J is TRBJ2-7; TRBD2 aligns across 7 bases. V was clipped by 3 bases and J by 1 base; unmatched bases: 6. CDR1 is SGHTA, CDR2 FQGNSA, per germline. The CDR3 contains 15 residues. The CDR3 loop reads CASSFSGYASYEQYF. The CDR3 region has the DNA TGTGCCAGCAGCTTTAGCGGGTACGCATCCTACGAGCAGTACTTC. Combining the CDR3 with reference TRBV7-2 and TRBJ2-7 gives the whole variable domain GAGVSQSPSNKVTEKGKDVELRCDPISGHTALYWYRQSLGQGLEFLIYFQGNSAPDKSGLPSDRFSAERTGGSVSTLTIQRTQQEDSAVYLCASSFSGYASYEQYFGPGTRLTVT.

The J gene is TRBJ1-5, the V gene TRBV2, with D perhaps TRBD1 (6 bases). Trimming pared 3 bases from V and 7 bases from J, leaving 16 bases between. The germline V gene has CDR1 SNHLY and CDR2 FYNNEI. The CDR3 is 15 amino acids. The CDR3: CASSEASQGKQPQHF. CDR3 coding DNA: TGTGCCAGCAGTGAGGCGTCCCAGGGGAAACAGCCCCAGCATTTT.

The V gene is TRBV19, the J gene TRBJ2-7; a possible D gene is TRBD1 (6 bases). V lost 6 bases, J lost 1 base, and 19 bases lay in between. Germline CDR1 is LNHDA and CDR2 is SQIVND (reference sequence). This CDR3 is built from 16 residues. Here the CDR3 reads CASRKVGASNSYEQYF. Written as DNA, the CDR3 is TGTGCCAGTAGGAAAGTGGGGGCCTCGAATTCCTACGAGCAGTACTTC.